A selection of T cell receptor beta chains follows, all from one sample in a study of shared clonotypes between healthy human individuals. Clones were read by immunoSEQ multiplex PCR, and TCRdb kept only the in-frame ones, dropping some. This table holds about 820,000 clones, over 90% found once. The sequenced material came from naive CD8+ T cells sorted from blood. The receptors originated from a man in his thirties or forties in good health. CDR3s include the opening cysteine and the closing phenylalanine or tryptophan. The D gene is left open where the match is weak. The size field is filled for only some rows; it gives once, few, many or a size class.

d_call,clone_size,j_call,v_call,cdr3_nt,cdr3_aa
NA,once,TRBJ2-1,TRBV27,TGTGCCAGCAGTTTAGGGGGCAATGAGCAGTTCTTC,CASSLGGNEQFF
NA,NA,TRBJ2-1,TRBV7-2,TGTGCCAGCAGCATGTCCGCCAATGAGCAGTTCTTC,CASSMSANEQFF
NA,NA,TRBJ2-3,TRBV7-8,TGTGCCAGCAGCTCGATGGGGGGCACAGATACGCAGTATTTT,CASSSMGGTDTQYF
TRBD2,NA,TRBJ2-2,TRBV2,TGTGCCAGCAGTGACCAGCGGGAGGAGACCGGGGAGCTGTTTTTT,CASSDQREETGELFF
NA,few,TRBJ2-5,TRBV28,TGTGCCAGCAGTCCGCGGGCCCGGCAAGAGACCCAGTACTTC,CASSPRARQETQYF
NA,NA,TRBJ2-1,TRBV29-1,TGCAGCGCGTGGGGGCGGATGGGAAAGGATGAGCAGTTCTTC,CSAWGRMGKDEQFF
NA,NA,TRBJ2-1,TRBV7-2,TGTGCCAGCAGCTTAGGGACTTCCCAACACTACAATGAGCAGTTCTTC,CASSLGTSQHYNEQFF
TRBD2,NA,TRBJ2-7,TRBV11-2,TGTGCCAGCACCTACACCTCGACTAGCGGAGCCTACGAGCAGTACTTC,CASTYTSTSGAYEQYF
NA,once,TRBJ1-5,TRBV27,TGTGCCAGCAGTACTGGGACGACAGGATTGTCCCAGCATTTT,CASSTGTTGLSQHF
NA,NA,TRBJ2-2,TRBV28,TGTGCCAGCAGTTTGGTGGGCGGGGAGCTGTTTTTT,CASSLVGGELFF
TRBD1,NA,TRBJ2-7,TRBV4-3,TGCGCCAGCAGCCAAGATAGGGGACAGCTCTCCTACGAGCAGTACTTC,CASSQDRGQLSYEQYF
NA,NA,TRBJ1-1,TRBV4-1,TGCGCCAGCAGCCAAGATGTAGGGTTCACTGAAGCTTTCTTT,CASSQDVGFTEAFF
TRBD2,NA,TRBJ2-3,TRBV28,TGTGCCAGCAGTTCCCTGGACTACGGGAGGGGCCTCACAGATACGCAGTATTTT,CASSSLDYGRGLTDTQYF
NA,NA,TRBJ2-7,TRBV5-1,TGCGCCAGCAGCGCCGGTGGAGGGCCTTCCTACGAGCAGTACTTC,CASSAGGGPSYEQYF
NA,NA,TRBJ2-7,TRBV28,TGTGCCAGCCTACTCGGGTACGAGCAGTACTTC,CASLLGYEQYF
TRBD1,NA,TRBJ2-3,TRBV7-9,TGTGCCAGCAGCCCGCCCGACAGGGGGAGTAGAGATACGCAGTATTTT,CASSPPDRGSRDTQYF
NA,NA,TRBJ2-1,TRBV27,TGTGCCAGCAGTAATAGAGGTCTCGATGAGCAGTTCTTC,CASSNRGLDEQFF
NA,NA,TRBJ1-1,TRBV9,TGTGCCAGCAGCCCTCCCACGGAGGGAACTGAAGCTTTCTTT,CASSPPTEGTEAFF
NA,NA,TRBJ1-2,TRBV12-5,TGTGCTAGTGGTTCCCCCGGCGTTGGCTACACCTTC,CASGSPGVGYTF
TRBD2,NA,TRBJ2-1,TRBV15,TGTGCCACCAGCAGGACTAGCGGGAAGGTCTACAATGAGCAGTTCTTC,CATSRTSGKVYNEQFF
TRBD1,NA,TRBJ2-1,TRBV5-4,TGTGCCAGCAGCTTGGAAGGCAGGGGGCGGTCCTACAATGAGCAGTTCTTC,CASSLEGRGRSYNEQFF
NA,NA,TRBJ2-7,TRBV4-1,TGCGCCAGCAGCCAAGATGGGATGGGTGGGACGAGGGCGGTCGAGCAGTACTTC,CASSQDGMGGTRAVEQYF
NA,NA,TRBJ2-5,TRBV13,TGTGCCAGCAGCCTCAGGGGGAGGGAGACCCAGTACTTC,CASSLRGRETQYF
NA,once,TRBJ1-4,TRBV6-4,TGTGCCAGCAGCCAGCCAGGCCTTCTCAGTGAAAAACTGTTTTTT,CASSQPGLLSEKLFF
NA,NA,TRBJ2-7,TRBV18,TGTGCCAGCTCGCCCTCCGGGGCCCCCTACGAGCAGTACTTC,CASSPSGAPYEQYF
TRBD1,NA,TRBJ2-2,TRBV6-5,TGTGCCAGCAGCCCCGGGACAGGGGCAACCGGGGAGCTGTTTTTT,CASSPGTGATGELFF
NA,NA,TRBJ2-7,TRBV28,TGTGCCAGCAGCCGCCCCCGCAGGGTCTACGAGCAGTACTTC,CASSRPRRVYEQYF
NA,NA,TRBJ1-5,TRBV6-6,TGTGCCAGCAGTTACTCAGTGGCGGATGATCAGCCCCAGCATTTT,CASSYSVADDQPQHF
TRBD1,once,TRBJ2-5,TRBV6-5,TGTGCCAGCAGTTCTGGACAGGGATTTAGGCAAGAGACCCAGTACTTC,CASSSGQGFRQETQYF
NA,few,TRBJ1-1,TRBV28,TGTGCCAGCAGTCTAGGACTGTGGGCTTTCTTT,CASSLGLWAFF
NA,NA,TRBJ2-7,TRBV18,TGTGCCAGCTCGCCGGGATGGAGCAACGACCCCTACGAGCAGTACTTC,CASSPGWSNDPYEQYF
NA,NA,TRBJ1-1,TRBV11-2,TGTGCCAGCAGCTTAGGAGTTGGGGCTTTCTTT,CASSLGVGAFF
NA,NA,TRBJ1-5,TRBV19,TGTGCCAGTAGTATATCCCCTCTCAGGGGCCGCTATCAGCCCCAGCATTTT,CASSISPLRGRYQPQHF
NA,NA,TRBJ2-1,TRBV18,TGTGCCAGCTCACCACCGGACTGGGGGTATGAGCAGTTCTTC,CASSPPDWGYEQFF
TRBD2,NA,TRBJ2-2,TRBV5-1,TGCGCCAGCAGCCCTTGGACTAGCGGGGGATTGAACACCGGGGAGCTGTTTTTT,CASSPWTSGGLNTGELFF
TRBD1,NA,TRBJ2-7,TRBV19,TGTGCCAGTAGTATAGGGACAGGGACTTACGAGCAGTACTTC,CASSIGTGTYEQYF
TRBD2,once,TRBJ2-3,TRBV29-1,TGCAGCGTTGTCATAACTAGCGGTACAGATACGCAGTATTTT,CSVVITSGTDTQYF
TRBD2,NA,TRBJ2-1,TRBV5-1,TGCGCCAGCAGTTTGTATAGCGGGAGCTCCTACAATGAGCAGTTCTTC,CASSLYSGSSYNEQFF
NA,NA,TRBJ1-1,TRBV11-2,TGTGCCAGCAGCTTAACGTTTAGCACTGAAGCTTTCTTT,CASSLTFSTEAFF
NA,NA,TRBJ2-1,TRBV27,TGTGCCAGCAGTTTAATCCCCATGGGCTACAATGAGCAGTTCTTC,CASSLIPMGYNEQFF
NA,NA,TRBJ2-7,TRBV27,TGTGCCAGCAGCTCCGGACTCGACTACGAGCAGTACTTC,CASSSGLDYEQYF
TRBD2,NA,TRBJ2-2,TRBV19,TGTGCCAGTAATATAGTTAGGAGGGAGGGCTCCGGGGAGCTGTTTTTT,CASNIVRREGSGELFF
NA,NA,TRBJ2-7,TRBV5-4,TGTGCCAGCAGCCCGTTATGCGGGATGGAGCCCGAGCAGTACTTC,CASSPLCGMEPEQYF
NA,NA,TRBJ2-2,TRBV7-9,TGTGCCACCCCGGGACAAATAACCGGGGAGCTGTTTTTT,CATPGQITGELFF
NA,NA,TRBJ2-7,TRBV7-9,TGTGCCAGCAGCTTCTCTAGCGTCTACGAGCAGTACTTC,CASSFSSVYEQYF
NA,once,TRBJ2-3,TRBV6-5,TGTGCCAGCAGTTACTCGAGCCCAACAGATACGCAGTATTTT,CASSYSSPTDTQYF
NA,NA,TRBJ2-6,TRBV2,TGTGCCAGGGGCAGGGTGAGCGGGGCCAACGTCCTGACTTTC,CARGRVSGANVLTF
NA,NA,TRBJ2-7,TRBV25-1,TGTGCCAGCAGTGGTCCTCGTCAAGGAGTCGTAGACGAGCAGTACTTC,CASSGPRQGVVDEQYF
NA,NA,TRBJ1-1,TRBV5-4,TGTGCCAGCAGCTTCTCAGCAAACACTGAAGCTTTCTTT,CASSFSANTEAFF
NA,NA,TRBJ1-6,TRBV2,TGTGCCAGCAGGGAAGCTTTGAGGGCCAGCTCCCATAATTCACCCCTCCACTTT,CASREALRASSHNSPLHF